These 19 T cell receptor beta chains were sequenced from one sample in a study of beta chain features in type 1 diabetes. Sequenced material consisted of expressed TCRB transcripts (all of the isolated RNA was reverse transcribed). Data came from immunoSEQ multiplex PCR; TCRdb stores just in-frame clones and leaves some out. The sample yields over 150,000 clones, approximately 13% seen once. The sequenced material came from central memory CD4+ T cells from blood. The source of these receptors is a young woman in good health.

The CDR3 is CASTPLAGVGDTQYF. CDR3 DNA: TGTGCCAGCACCCCTCTAGCGGGAGTGGGAGATACGCAGTATTTT. The chain uses TRBV2 and TRBJ2-3; TRBD2 matches at 10 bases. This CDR3 comprises 15 residues. CDR1 is SNHLY, CDR2 FYNNEI, per germline. Trimming at V came to 7 bases and at J to 5 bases, leaving 9 bases not matched to a gene. Full variable domain (missing parts from reference TRBV2 and TRBJ2-3): EPEVTQTPSHQVTQMGQEVILRCVPISNHLYFYWYRQILGQKVEFLVSFYNNEISEKSEIFDDQFSVERPDGSNFTLKIRSTKLEDSAMYFCASTPLAGVGDTQYFGPGTRLTVL.

This clone was counted a few times. The genes are TRBV7-2 and TRBJ2-5; weak D call: TRBD1 (6 bases). Trimming left V 3 bases short and J 1 base short, with 9 bases between. CDR3 length equals 14 residues. CDR1 and CDR2 from the germline V gene are SGHTA and FQGNSA. The CDR3 DNA is TGTGCCAGCAGCTTCCAGGGGACCCAAGAGACCCAGTACTTC. Its translation is CASSFQGTQETQYF.

The chain joins TRBV9 to TRBJ2-3; possibly TRBD1 for D (6 bases). Germline-derived CDR1 and CDR2 are SGDLS and YYNGEE. Trimming shortened V by 4 bases and J by 2 bases, and 14 bases separated the two germline ends. This CDR3 is 15 amino acids long. Here the CDR3 reads CASSSGWTDTDTQYF. Written as DNA, the CDR3 is TGTGCCAGCAGCTCCGGGTGGACAGACACAGATACGCAGTATTTT.

The chain recombines TRBV5-8 with TRBJ2-2; the match to TRBD2 covers 9 bases. The CDR3 contains 16 residues. In germline, CDR1 is SGHTS, CDR2 YDEGEE. V was pared by 4 bases and J by 0 bases, with 4 bases of the junction left unmatched. The CDR3 sequence is CASSPRLAANTGELFF. For the CDR3, the DNA is TGTGCCAGCAGCCCGAGACTAGCGGCGAACACCGGGGAGCTGTTTTTT.

This clone has only a few counts. This sequence joins TRBV29-1 and TRBJ2-7, with 7 nucleotides matching TRBD1. The germline V gene has CDR1 SQVTM and CDR2 ANQGSEA. The junction had 8 bases not matched to a gene; V was cut back by 7 bases and J by 2 bases. This CDR3 has 13 residues. The CDR3 DNA is TGCAGCGCCTCTAGGGACAGAACCTACGAGCAGTACTTC. Amino acids: CSASRDRTYEQYF.

The chain has TRBV30 and TRBJ1-3; unclear D gene. In germline, CDR1 is GTSNPN, CDR2 SVGIG (reference sequence). CDR3 length: 14 amino acids. V was shortened by 7 bases and J by 0 bases, with 13 bases between the two germline ends. Here the CDR3 reads CASRVFSSGNTIYF. In nucleotides, the CDR3 is TGTGCCTCGCGGGTCTTTTCCTCTGGAAACACCATATATTTT.

The rearrangement joins TRBV28 to TRBJ2-7; 7 nucleotides align to TRBD1. Trimming cost V 6 bases and J 1 base; bases outside gene matches: 6. Germline-derived CDR1 and CDR2 are MDHEN and SYDVKM. The CDR3 is 14 residues long. Here the CDR3 DNA reads TGTGCCAGCAGGTATGACAGGGCGTCCTACGAGCAGTACTTC. As protein: CASRYDRASYEQYF. Drawing the rest from reference TRBV28 and TRBJ2-7, the complete variable domain is DVKVTQSSRYLVKRTGEKVFLECVQDMDHENMFWYRQDPGLGLRLIYFSYDVKMKEKGDIPEGYSVSREKKERFSLILESASTNQTSMYLCASRYDRASYEQYFGPGTRLTVT.

This clone showed up just a few times. The genes are TRBV29-1 and TRBJ1-2, with D maybe TRBD1 (6 bases). The germline V gene encodes CDR1 SQVTM and CDR2 ANQGSEA. The V end was cut by 1 base, the J end by 4 bases, with 13 bases between. This CDR3 comprises 14 residues. CDR3 in amino acids: CSVEAEGGSYGYTF. CDR3 DNA sequence: TGCAGCGTTGAAGCTGAGGGGGGGAGCTATGGCTACACCTTC.

This chain uses TRBV27 with TRBJ1-2, with a possible D match to TRBD1 (6 bases). Germline CDR1 MNHEY, CDR2 SMNVEV (reference sequence). Trimming cost V 4 bases and J 1 base, with 13 bases left between them. The CDR3 is 15 residues long. The CDR3 region has the DNA TGTGCCAGCAGTTCGCAGGGGAAGGGTAACTATGGCTACACCTTC. Protein product: CASSSQGKGNYGYTF.

This clone has a handful of counts. The V and J genes are TRBV7-9 and TRBJ2-1; a possible D gene is TRBD1 (6 bases). From germline, CDR1 is SEHNR and CDR2 FQNEAQ (reference sequence). Trimming removed 5 bases at V and 0 bases at J, with 11 bases between. The CDR3 totals 15 residues. The CDR3 sequence: CASSQGWVSYNEQFF. The CDR3 nucleotides read TGTGCCAGCAGCCAGGGGTGGGTCTCCTACAATGAGCAGTTCTTC. The full variable domain, rest sourced from reference TRBV7-9 and TRBJ2-1, is DTGVSQNPRHKITKRGQNVTFRCDPISEHNRLYWYRQTLGQGPEFLTYFQNEAQLEKSRLLSDRFSAERPKGSFSTLEIQRTEQGDSAMYLCASSQGWVSYNEQFFGPGTRLTVL.

This rearrangement joins TRBV30 to TRBJ2-3, with D maybe TRBD1 (6 bases). The germline CDR1 and CDR2 sequences are GTSNPN and SVGIG (reference sequence). Trimming removed 2 bases at V and 6 bases at J, with 6 bases between. The CDR3 totals 11 residues. CDR3 sequence (DNA): TGTGCCTGGAGTCAGGGGGATACGCAGTATTTT. This codes for CAWSQGDTQYF.

This chain joins TRBV10-2 and TRBJ1-1, with 7 bases matching TRBD1. The trim removed 9 bases at V and 9 bases at J, leaving 10 bases unmatched. The CDR3 consists of 12 residues. Germline loops: CDR1 WSHSY, CDR2 SAAADI. CDR3 region: CASQGQELKAFF. As DNA, the CDR3 is TGCGCCAGTCAAGGACAGGAGTTGAAAGCTTTCTTT.

The rearrangement uses TRBV6-1 and TRBJ1-2; D is unclear. Trimming removed 3 bases from V and 4 bases from J, with 15 bases in between. The CDR3 spans 15 residues. The germline V gene has CDR1 MNHNS and CDR2 SASEGT. DNA of the CDR3: TGTGCCAGCAGTGACCCTCGCGACGGACTCTATGGCTACACCTTC. It specifies CASSDPRDGLYGYTF.

This clone was observed a few times. The chain couples TRBV30 to TRBJ1-1, with TRBD1 matching over 8 bases. V was pared by 7 bases and J by 1 base, with 14 bases of the junction left unmatched. The V gene's germline CDR1 is GTSNPN and CDR2 SVGIG (reference sequence). This CDR3 contains 16 residues. Here the CDR3 reads CAFVRGRSLGNTEAFF. CDR3 nucleotides: TGTGCCTTCGTCAGGGGGCGTTCTTTGGGGAACACTGAAGCTTTCTTT. The full variable domain, in which reference TRBV30 and TRBJ1-1 provide the parts outside the CDR3, is SQTIHQWPATLVQPVGSPLSLECTVEGTSNPNLYWYRQAAGRGLQLLFYSVGIGQISSEVPQNLSASRPQDRQFILSSKKLLLSDSGFYLCAFVRGRSLGNTEAFFGQGTRLTVV.

The chain has TRBV28 and TRBJ1-1; D might be TRBD1 (5 bases). Germline loops: CDR1 MDHEN, CDR2 SYDVKM. V lost 6 bases and J lost 3, with 11 bases in between. The CDR3 has 13 amino acids. The CDR3 loop reads CASSVQGHTEAFF. CDR3 bases: TGTGCCAGCAGCGTTCAGGGTCACACTGAAGCTTTCTTT.

A few counts support this clone. The rearrangement joins TRBV28 to TRBJ2-5; the match to TRBD1 covers 11 bases. The germline V gene has CDR1 MDHEN and CDR2 SYDVKM. The CDR3 totals 15 residues. The V gene end was trimmed by 5 bases and the J gene end by 3 bases; junction bases not matched to a gene: 5. In DNA, the CDR3 is TGTGCCAGCAGTCTGGGGACAGGGGGTGAAGAGACCCAGTACTTC. Translation: CASSLGTGGEETQYF.

This clone was found once. This chain joins TRBV6-4 and TRBJ2-2; D is undetermined. V shed 8 bases and J shed 4 bases, with 11 bases lying between them. Germline V CDR1 and CDR2: MRHNA, SNTAGT. The CDR3 runs 13 residues. The CDR3 DNA reads TGTGCCAGCGCTAGAGGCGGCACCGGGGAGCTGTTTTTT. Translated, it gives CASARGGTGELFF.

The V call is TRBV9, the J call TRBJ2-3; 9 nucleotides match TRBD2. The V segment lost 0 bases and the J segment 6 bases; nucleotides outside the gene matches: 8. CDR1 and CDR2 (germline): SGDLS, YYNGEE. This CDR3 spans 16 amino acids. The CDR3 DNA reads as TGTGCCAGCAGCGTAGAGGTAGCGGGAGCGACGGATACGCAGTATTTT. Translating gives CASSVEVAGATDTQYF.

The chain uses TRBV7-6 and TRBJ1-3, with 10 bases lining up with TRBD1. Germline CDR1 SGHVS, CDR2 FNYEAQ. Trimming removed 0 bases from V and 0 bases from J; junction bases left unmatched: 5. The CDR3 is 18 residues long. The CDR3 sequence: CASSLAVRTGGSGNTIYF. CDR3 DNA: TGTGCCAGCAGCTTAGCTGTTAGGACAGGGGGCTCTGGAAACACCATATATTTT.